This section outlines one T cell receptor beta chain sequence together with its context. The record originates from a study of cytomegalovirus exposure and HLA in healthy donors. Germline V gene lookup returns CDR1 MNHNY and CDR2 SVGAGI (reference sequence). Trimming took 4 bases from V and 1 from J, leaving 14 bases between them. The CDR3 is 16 amino acids. Generated by immunoSEQ multiplex PCR, the TCRdb table keeps only in-frame clones and is missing some. Of hundreds of thousands of clones listed, roughly 84% are singletons. This clonotype was sampled from a man aged 18 to 30 in good health and CMV-seropositive. The chain has TRBV6-6 and TRBJ2-1; the D is unclear. The sample was PBMCs. The CDR3 nucleotides read TGTGCCAGCAGTTCCCTTCGGAGCACGTCCTACAATGAGCAGTTCTTC. Protein sequence: CASSSLRSTSYNEQFF.